The 21 T cell receptor beta chains below come from one sample, sequenced in a study of blood T cell repertoires in COVID-19. Data came from immunoSEQ multiplex PCR; TCRdb stores just in-frame clones and leaves some out. The sample shows more than 300,000 clones, about 87% of them seen only once. Sequences were obtained from peripheral blood. The receptors derive from a young woman with COVID-19, enrolled during active disease.

The chain employs TRBV5-1 and TRBJ1-1; TRBD1 aligns across 11 bases. The CDR3 totals 19 residues. V lost 0 bases and J lost 3; bases outside the gene matches: 13. Germline V gene sequence: CDR1 SGHRS, CDR2 YFSETQ. The CDR3 protein is CASSLGFWDRGSLDTEAFF. The CDR3 nucleotides read TGCGCCAGCAGCTTGGGGTTCTGGGACAGGGGGTCATTGGACACTGAAGCTTTCTTT.

A word on this clone: Additional DNA sequences in this sample encode the identical CDR3. Written as DNA, the CDR3 is TGTGCCAGCAGTTACGGGGGCGGCACTGAAGCTTTCTTT. Protein sequence: CASSYGGGTEAFF. The gene calls are TRBV6-5 and TRBJ1-1; perhaps TRBD1 as D (6 bases). Per germline, CDR1 MNHEY and CDR2 SVGAGI. This CDR3 contains 13 residues. The V end was cut by 2 bases, the J end by 4 bases, with 8 bases between.

The chain is built from TRBV18 and TRBJ2-3, with TRBD1 as a possible D gene (5 bases). Germline-derived CDR1 and CDR2 are KGHSH and LQKENI. This CDR3 is 16 amino acids long. Between the trimmed V and J ends, which lost 2 bases and 3 bases, there was a span of 15 bases. The CDR3 DNA sequence: TGTGCCAGCTCACCATCCTCCAGGGATCTAACAGATACGCAGTATTTT. Encoded protein: CASSPSSRDLTDTQYF.

This chain links TRBV6-6 with TRBJ1-1; 10 bases are a match to TRBD1. This CDR3 contains 12 residues. V was pared by 8 bases and J by 10 bases, with 7 bases of the junction left unmatched. The germline CDR1 and CDR2 sequences are MNHNY and SVGAGI (reference sequence). The CDR3 region is CASLTTGGAAFF. Here the CDR3 DNA reads TGTGCCAGCTTAACGACAGGGGGCGCAGCTTTCTTT.

The V and J genes are TRBV27 and TRBJ2-5; maybe TRBD2 (6 bases). The CDR3 has 13 amino acids. V lost 3 bases and J 6 bases, leaving 11 bases between the germline ends. Germline CDR1 reads MNHEY; CDR2 reads SMNVEV (reference sequence). CDR3 protein: CASSFWREKTQYF. Here the CDR3 DNA reads TGTGCCAGCAGTTTTTGGAGGGAGAAGACCCAGTACTTC.

V is TRBV5-1 and J is TRBJ1-5, with D hard to call. The CDR3 runs 15 residues. Germline assignment: CDR1 SGHRS and CDR2 YFSETQ. V lost 4 bases to trimming and J lost 1 base, with 12 bases between them. The CDR3 DNA sequence: TGCGCCAGCAGCCTGACAAGTGGGAGCAATCAGCCCCAGCATTTT. Translating gives CASSLTSGSNQPQHF.

The chain is built from TRBV12-3 or TRBV12-4 and TRBJ1-1; 7 nucleotides line up with TRBD1. The ends lost 2 bases at V and 5 bases at J; junction bases unmatched: 2. This CDR3 has 13 residues. CDR3 sequence (DNA): TGTGCCAGCAGTTTACAGACAGGGACTGAAGCTTTCTTT. It encodes CASSLQTGTEAFF.

The chain is built from TRBV12-3 or TRBV12-4 and TRBJ1-2; D is perhaps TRBD1 (6 bases). V was trimmed by 11 bases and J by 8 bases, leaving 15 bases between them. The CDR3 extends over 11 amino acids. The CDR3 region is CASQGPGGYTF. For the CDR3, the DNA is TGTGCCTCACAGGGACCCGGAGGCTACACCTTC.

The CDR3 sequence: CASSPGDRGNTGELFF. As DNA, the CDR3 is TGTGCCAGCTCACCAGGGGACAGGGGGAACACCGGGGAGCTGTTTTTT. The J gene is TRBJ2-2, the V gene TRBV18; 10 bases align to TRBD1. CDR3 size: 16 residues. V lost 2 bases, J lost 1 base, and 1 base stayed unmatched. Germline CDR1 and CDR2: KGHSH and LQKENI.

The chain couples TRBV3-1 (or the pseudogene TRBV3-2) to TRBJ2-5; 10 nucleotides match TRBD2. The CDR3 covers 17 residues. J was trimmed by 5 bases and V by 1 base; bases with no gene match: 10. Germline CDR1 is LGHDT and CDR2 is YNNKEL (reference sequence). The DNA for the CDR3 is TGTGCCAGCAGCCAAGTAAATAAGCGGGGGGGCTGGGAGACCCAGTACTTC. Its translation is CASSQVNKRGGWETQYF.

The CDR3 DNA sequence: TGTGCCAGCAGCCCTGGGGCGGGGGGCCCCACAGATACGCAGTATTTT. Its translation is CASSPGAGGPTDTQYF. The chain uses TRBV6-2 or TRBV6-3 and TRBJ2-3; 8 bases are a match to TRBD2. Germline V gene data show CDR1 as MNHEY and CDR2 as SVGEGT. Losses at the gene ends were 6 bases for V and 2 bases for J; bases not matched to a gene: 10. CDR3 length: 16 amino acids.

This clone appeared once. This chain joins TRBV6-6 and TRBJ2-5, with D perhaps TRBD2 (6 bases). Germline lookup yields CDR1 MNHNY and CDR2 SVGAGI (reference sequence). V lost 5 bases and J lost 1, with 14 bases in between. The CDR3 is 15 amino acids. The CDR3 DNA sequence: TGTGCCAGCAGTCATCCCGGGGACTCCCAAGAGACCCAGTACTTC. Protein product: CASSHPGDSQETQYF.

The V call is TRBV6-5, the J call TRBJ1-1; the match to TRBD1 covers 8 bases. Germline values: CDR1 MNHEY, CDR2 SVGAGI. The CDR3 is made up of 14 amino acids. Unmatched junction bases numbered 8, after V lost 7 bases and J lost 4 bases. CDR3 protein: CASNPDRVGTEAFF. DNA of the CDR3: TGTGCCAGCAACCCGGACAGGGTGGGCACTGAAGCTTTCTTT.

The rearrangement links TRBV15 to TRBJ2-6, with D unresolved. Trimming cost V 0 bases and J 1 base, with 7 bases left between them. The CDR3 consists of 16 residues. CDR1 and CDR2 (germline): LNHNV, YYDKDF (reference sequence). CDR3 region: CATSRDRVSGANVLTF. CDR3 sequence (DNA): TGTGCCACCAGCAGAGATCGTGTGTCTGGGGCCAACGTCCTGACTTTC.

The chain is built from TRBV7-6 and TRBJ2-3, with 11 bases identical to TRBD2. CDR1 is SGHVS and CDR2 is FNYEAQ in the germline V gene. Trimming cost V 0 bases and J 1 base; bases outside gene matches: 3. The CDR3 has 17 amino acids. The CDR3 DNA follows: TGTGCCAGCAGCTTAGCCACGACTAGCGGGGGCACAGATACGCAGTATTTT. This gives the protein CASSLATTSGGTDTQYF. The full variable domain, completed using reference TRBV7-6 and TRBJ2-3, is GAGVSQSPRYKVTKRGQDVALRCDPISGHVSLYWYRQALGQGPEFLTYFNYEAQQDKSGLPNDRFSAERPEGSISTLTIQRTEQRDSAMYRCASSLATTSGGTDTQYFGPGTRLTVL.

The chain is built from TRBV4-2 and TRBJ2-2; D may be TRBD2 (5 bases). The CDR3 runs to 15 residues. Germline loops: CDR1 LGHNA, CDR2 YNFKEQ. V was pared by 4 bases and J by 2 bases, with 11 bases between. CDR3 in DNA: TGTGCCAGCAGCCCCCTCGGGGAAAACACCGGGGAGCTGTTTTTT. This gives the protein CASSPLGENTGELFF.

The chain employs TRBV18 and TRBJ1-1; D may be TRBD1 (5 bases). The ends were cut back, 6 bases at V and 7 bases at J, with 15 bases in the middle. The CDR3 has 13 residues. Germline V lookup: CDR1 KGHSH, CDR2 LQKENI. Here the CDR3 DNA reads TGTGCCAGCTCGCAATCACAGGATATTGAAGCTTTCTTT. The encoded protein is CASSQSQDIEAFF.

The chain has TRBV7-2 and TRBJ2-7; 11 bases agree with TRBD2. CDR3 length: 15 residues. Germline CDR1 and CDR2: SGHTA and FQGNSA. V trimming: 5 bases; J trimming: 4 bases; junction bases outside the gene matches: 7. CDR3 in amino acids: CASSISGGAWYEQYF. For the CDR3, the DNA is TGTGCCAGCAGCATTAGCGGGGGGGCCTGGTACGAGCAGTACTTC.

The J gene is TRBJ2-1, the V gene TRBV28; D not certain. Trimming removed 4 bases from V and 6 bases from J, with 7 bases in between. There are 12 residues in the CDR3. Germline-derived CDR1 and CDR2 are MDHEN and SYDVKM. The CDR3 region is CASSSIANEQFF. DNA of the CDR3: TGTGCCAGCAGTTCCATAGCCAATGAGCAGTTCTTC.

V and J are TRBV4-1 and TRBJ1-5; D might be TRBD1 (5 bases). This CDR3 spans 15 amino acids. Per germline, CDR1 MGHRA and CDR2 YSYEKL. V lost 3 bases and J lost 1, with 10 bases in between. CDR3 nucleotides: TGCGCCAGCAGCCAGGCAGGGTTCAGCAATCAGCCCCAGCATTTT. Translation: CASSQAGFSNQPQHF.

This chain connects TRBV18 to TRBJ1-4; D not certain. Trimming shortened V by 5 bases and J by 1 base, and 11 bases separated the two germline ends. The CDR3 runs 15 residues. Germline-derived CDR1 and CDR2 are KGHSH and LQKENI. The DNA for the CDR3 is TGTGCCAGCTCAAGATACACAGAAACTAATGAAAAACTGTTTTTT. This translates into CASSRYTETNEKLFF.